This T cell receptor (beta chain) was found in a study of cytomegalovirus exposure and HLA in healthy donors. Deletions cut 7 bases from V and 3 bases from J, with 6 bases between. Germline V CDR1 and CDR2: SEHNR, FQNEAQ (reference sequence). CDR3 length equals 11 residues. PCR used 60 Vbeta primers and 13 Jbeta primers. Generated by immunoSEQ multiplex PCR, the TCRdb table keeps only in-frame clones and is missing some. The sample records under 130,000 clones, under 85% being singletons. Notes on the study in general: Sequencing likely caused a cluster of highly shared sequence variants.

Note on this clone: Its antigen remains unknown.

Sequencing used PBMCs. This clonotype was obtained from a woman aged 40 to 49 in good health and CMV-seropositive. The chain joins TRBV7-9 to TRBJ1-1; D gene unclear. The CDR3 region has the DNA TGTGCCAGCACGAGGGACACTGAAGCTTTCTTT. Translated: CASTRDTEAFF.